This TCR beta chain was retrieved from a study of shared clonotypes between healthy human individuals. Study in general: Ranging from 18 to 49 in age, donors were a couple of women and a few men.

The donors, healthy adults who were HIV-negative, had experienced no recent acute infections or vaccinations. Investigators divided CD4+ cells into CD45RA+ naive and CD45RA-negative memory subsets. Comment on this clone: Antigen specificity is unknown.

Libraries were prepared by immunoSEQ multiplex PCR; TCRdb keeps only in-frame clonotypes and omits some of them. The sample lists 2,500,000 or so clones, approximately 92% seen once, with 0.14% in the top ten. CDR3 length: 14 residues. V lost 4 bases and J lost 4, with 10 bases in between. Germline assignment: CDR1 LGHNA and CDR2 YSLEER. Study-wide results and limits: Incomplete sequencing of sorted subsets was indicated by rarefaction despite large depth.

The TCR was taken from a man aged 18 to 30 in good health. The chain is built from TRBV4-3 and TRBJ2-2; D uncertain. The sample comprised naive CD4+ T cells sorted from blood. This sample's subset: CD45RA+ positively selected. The CDR3 DNA reads TGCGCCAGCAGCCGGATGACCCTCACCGGGGAGCTGTTTTTT. Translated, it gives CASSRMTLTGELFF.